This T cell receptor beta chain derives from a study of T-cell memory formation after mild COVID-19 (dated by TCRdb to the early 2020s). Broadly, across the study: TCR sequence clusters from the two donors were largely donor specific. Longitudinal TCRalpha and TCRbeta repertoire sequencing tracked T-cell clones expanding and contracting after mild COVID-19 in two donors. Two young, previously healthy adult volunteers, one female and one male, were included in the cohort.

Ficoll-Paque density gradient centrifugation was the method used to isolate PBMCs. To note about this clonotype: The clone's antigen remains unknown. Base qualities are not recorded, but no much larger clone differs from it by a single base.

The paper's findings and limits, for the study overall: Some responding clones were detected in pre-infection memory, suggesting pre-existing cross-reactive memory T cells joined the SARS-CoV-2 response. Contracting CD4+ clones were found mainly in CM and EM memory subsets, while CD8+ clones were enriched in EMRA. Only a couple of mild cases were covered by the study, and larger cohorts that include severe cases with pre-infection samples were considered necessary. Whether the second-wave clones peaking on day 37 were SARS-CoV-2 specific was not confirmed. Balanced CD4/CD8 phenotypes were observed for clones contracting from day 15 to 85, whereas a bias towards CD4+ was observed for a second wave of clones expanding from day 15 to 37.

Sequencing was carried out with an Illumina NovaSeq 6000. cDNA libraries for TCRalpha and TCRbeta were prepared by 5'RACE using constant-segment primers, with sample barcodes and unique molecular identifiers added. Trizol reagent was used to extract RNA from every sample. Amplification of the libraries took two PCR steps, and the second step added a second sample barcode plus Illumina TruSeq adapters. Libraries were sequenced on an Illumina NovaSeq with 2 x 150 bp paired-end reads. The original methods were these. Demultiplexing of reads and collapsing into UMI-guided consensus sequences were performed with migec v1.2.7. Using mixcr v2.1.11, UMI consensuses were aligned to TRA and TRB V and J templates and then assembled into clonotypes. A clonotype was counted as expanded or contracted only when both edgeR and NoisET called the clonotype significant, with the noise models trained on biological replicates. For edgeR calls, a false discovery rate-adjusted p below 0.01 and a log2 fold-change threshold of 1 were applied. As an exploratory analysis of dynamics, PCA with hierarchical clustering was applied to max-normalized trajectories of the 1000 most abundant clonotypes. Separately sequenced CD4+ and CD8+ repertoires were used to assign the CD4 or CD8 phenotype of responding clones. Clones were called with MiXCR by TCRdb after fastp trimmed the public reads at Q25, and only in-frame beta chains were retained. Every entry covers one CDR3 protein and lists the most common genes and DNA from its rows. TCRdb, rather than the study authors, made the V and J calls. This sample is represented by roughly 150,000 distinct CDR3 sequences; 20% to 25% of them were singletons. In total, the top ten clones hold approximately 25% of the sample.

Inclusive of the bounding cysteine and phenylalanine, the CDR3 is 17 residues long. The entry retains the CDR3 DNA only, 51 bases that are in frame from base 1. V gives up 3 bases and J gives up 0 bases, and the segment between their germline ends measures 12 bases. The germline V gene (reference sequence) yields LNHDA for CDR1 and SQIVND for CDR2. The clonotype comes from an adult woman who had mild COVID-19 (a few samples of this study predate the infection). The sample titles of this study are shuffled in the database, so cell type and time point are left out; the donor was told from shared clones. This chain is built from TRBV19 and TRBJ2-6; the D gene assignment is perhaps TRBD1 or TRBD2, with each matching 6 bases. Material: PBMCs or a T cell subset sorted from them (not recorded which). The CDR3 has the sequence CASSMWGASSGANVLTF. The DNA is TGTGCCAGTAGTATGTGGGGGGCTAGCTCTGGGGCCAACGTCCTGACTTTC.